This T cell receptor beta chain comes out of a study of identical twins. Overall study results and limits: Twin-shared out-of-frame alpha sequences were enriched for low generation probability.

The donor group consisted entirely of healthy Caucasians. Germline CDR1 is DFQATT and CDR2 is SNEGSKA (reference sequence). The CDR3 is 14 amino acids. Unmatched junction bases numbered 9, after V lost 5 bases and J lost 4 bases. The sample holds a few counts of this clonotype. The antigen is unknown. TCRdb re-called the 5' RACE reads through MiXCR, storing one row per CDR3 protein. Here the sample spans hundreds of thousands of distinct CDR3 sequences, 15% to 20% being singletons. The sample was also reused in another study, on T cells expressing NK-cell markers. That report notes: The study drew TCR beta repertoires from sorted CD3+CD56+NKG2C+, CD3+CD56+NKG2C- and CD3+CD56-NKG2C+ T cells. Clones of NKG2C+ T cells that had expanded were of unclear HCMV specificity.

The chain uses TRBV20-1 and TRBJ2-7; 9 nucleotides match TRBD1. The specimen sequenced was PBMCs. This clonotype was obtained from a woman under 30 in good health. CDR3 in amino acids: CSAAAGTGTYEQYF. The CDR3 DNA sequence: TGCAGTGCTGCAGCCGGGACAGGGACATACGAGCAGTACTTC.